The 16 T cell receptor beta chains below come from one sample, sequenced in a study of regulatory T cells in long-lasting Graves disease. Assembly of TCR beta libraries relied on iRepertoire HTBI primers together with Arm-PCR of CDR3 regions. One entry per CDR3 protein results from TCRdb running MiXCR on the multiplex PCR reads. The data show about 290,000 distinct CDR3 sequences, with around 20% seen just once and around 50% held by the top ten. Time point: persistent/refractory GD, antithyroid drugs over 5 years with positive TRAb. PBMC RNA was the source of the TCR library. The input for sequencing was peripheral blood mononuclear cells (PBMCs), taken when the disease was refractory, from a patient treated with antithyroid drugs. The receptors originated from a female donor with Graves disease.

A note on this clonotype: A read error may explain this, as a much larger clone is one base away. This chain joins TRBV7-8 and TRBJ1-5; 7 nucleotides align to TRBD1. CDR1 is SGHVS, CDR2 FQNEAQ, per germline. The CDR3 extends over 16 amino acids. CDR3: CASSWDSTYSDQPQHF. The CDR3 region has the DNA TGTGCCAGCAGCTGGGACAGCACGTATAGCGATCAGCCCCAGCATTTT.

This chain joins TRBV6-5 and TRBJ2-3, with 7 bases identical to TRBD2. Trimming took 0 bases from V and 6 from J; bases not matched to a gene: 9. Germline lookup yields CDR1 MNHEY and CDR2 SVGAGI. This CDR3 contains 16 residues. CDR3 region: CASSYSTASGGDTQYF. CDR3 coding DNA: TGTGCCAGCAGTTACTCGACGGCTAGCGGAGGCGATACGCAGTATTTT.

This clonotype was observed a few times. The chain joins TRBV27 to TRBJ2-7, with D possibly being TRBD1 or TRBD2 (6 bases each). V shed 3 bases and J shed 2 bases, with 11 bases lying between them. Germline loops: CDR1 MNHEY, CDR2 SMNVEV (reference sequence). The length of the CDR3 is 14 residues. The CDR3 region is CASSFQRGAYEQYF. The DNA of the CDR3 is TGTGCCAGCAGTTTCCAAAGGGGGGCCTACGAGCAGTACTTC.

The sample holds many counts of this clonotype. The chain joins TRBV6-2 or TRBV6-3 to TRBJ1-1; D is possibly TRBD1 (5 bases). Per the germline V gene, CDR1 is MNHEY and CDR2 is SVGEGT. The CDR3 is made up of 17 amino acids. V was shortened by 2 bases and J by 1 base, with 17 bases between the two germline ends. This CDR3 is CASSYALGGSANTEAFF. The CDR3 DNA reads TGTGCCAGCAGTTACGCCCTCGGGGGGTCAGCGAACACTGAAGCTTTCTTT.

In its sample, this clonotype was seen a few times. The chain is built from TRBV4-1 and TRBJ1-2; D is possibly TRBD1 (5 bases). Germline-derived CDR1 and CDR2 are MGHRA and YSYEKL. The CDR3 totals 14 residues. Between the trimmed V and J ends, which lost 1 base and 6 bases, there was a span of 12 bases. CDR3 nucleotide sequence: TGCGCCAGCAGCCAAGTAGGGCAGGGAAATGGCTACACCTTC. Translating it yields CASSQVGQGNGYTF.

This clonotype came up a few times. The CDR3 DNA reads as TGCGCCAGCAGCCAAGATCTGGCTAAAGGGAACACCGGGGAGCTGTTTTTT. Its protein product is CASSQDLAKGNTGELFF. The gene calls are TRBV4-3 and TRBJ2-2; no clear D. The V gene lost 0 bases and the J gene lost 1 base, with 12 bases spanning the gap. The CDR3 is 17 amino acids. Germline CDR1 reads LGHNA; CDR2 reads YSLEER.

The chain combines TRBV4-2 with TRBJ1-4, with 7 nucleotides matching TRBD1. CDR1 and CDR2 (germline): LGHNA, YNFKEQ. This CDR3 region has 16 residues. Trimming took 2 bases from V and 3 from J; bases not matched to a gene: 6. The CDR3 DNA reads TGTGCCAGCAGCCAATTTGCGGGACAGCCTAATGAAAAACTGTTTTTT. Translation: CASSQFAGQPNEKLFF.

V is TRBV6-5 and J is TRBJ2-3, with D possibly being TRBD2 (6 bases). The CDR3 length is 15 residues. Trimming cost V 4 bases and J 15 bases, with 26 bases left between them. In germline, CDR1 is MNHEY, CDR2 SVGAGI. In DNA, the CDR3 is TGTGCCAGCAGTTGCGCCGGAGGGCCCACAGATACGCGCTATTTT. Translated: CASSCAGGPTDTRYF.

This clonotype was recorded a few times. The chain uses TRBV28 and TRBJ1-6, with D unresolved. V was clipped by 6 bases and J by 7 bases, with 7 bases between them. Germline V lookup: CDR1 MDHEN, CDR2 SYDVKM. The CDR3 runs 12 residues. CDR3 nucleotides: TGTGCCAGCAGGCGGCAGAATTCACCCCTCCACTTT. Residues: CASRRQNSPLHF.

The CDR3 region has the DNA TGTGCCTGGAGTCAATTTTACAATGAGCAGTTCTTC. Translated: CAWSQFYNEQFF. The chain combines TRBV30 with TRBJ2-1; D ambiguous. CDR3 length: 12 residues. Trimming took 2 bases from V and 4 from J, leaving 6 bases between them. CDR1 and CDR2 from the germline V gene are GTSNPN and SVGIG (reference sequence).

This clonotype was found once. A much larger clone lies a single base off, so this may be a read error. V gene TRBV20-1 combines with J gene TRBJ2-7; D is uncertain. This CDR3 is 14 amino acids long. The germline V and J ends were trimmed by 3 bases and 3 bases, with 15 bases remaining between them. Germline V lookup: CDR1 DFQATT, CDR2 SNEGSKA (reference sequence). The CDR3 nucleotides are TGCAGTGCTAGCATCCCTAGTGCCTTCTACGAGCAGTACTTC. The encoded protein is CSASIPSAFYEQYF.

This clonotype was seen repeatedly, ten times or more. V is TRBV2 and J is TRBJ1-5, with 8 bases that match TRBD1. This CDR3 spans 17 amino acids. Germline V gene lookup returns CDR1 SNHLY and CDR2 FYNNEI. The ends lost 4 bases at V and 3 bases at J; junction bases unmatched: 11. This CDR3 reads CASSAHTGGDANQPQHF. CDR3 coding DNA: TGTGCCAGCAGTGCCCATACAGGGGGAGATGCCAATCAGCCCCAGCATTTT. Variable domain in full (rest from reference TRBV2 and TRBJ1-5): EPEVTQTPSHQVTQMGQEVILRCVPISNHLYFYWYRQILGQKVEFLVSFYNNEISEKSEIFDDQFSVERPDGSNFTLKIRSTKLEDSAMYFCASSAHTGGDANQPQHFGDGTRLSIL.

The chain uses TRBV18 and TRBJ2-5; maybe TRBD1 (6 bases). CDR3 length: 14 amino acids. V lost 6 bases and J 0 bases, leaving 11 bases between the germline ends. Germline CDR1 and CDR2: KGHSH and LQKENI. The CDR3 DNA follows: TGTGCCAGCTCGGCCGGACAGAACCAAGAGACCCAGTACTTC. It translates to CASSAGQNQETQYF.

Written as DNA, the CDR3 is TGTGCCAGCAGTTTAATCGAGGGCTCCTACAATGAGCAGTTCTTC. It encodes CASSLIEGSYNEQFF. The V call is TRBV27, the J call TRBJ2-1; a weak D match, TRBD2 (5 bases). The CDR3 loop spans 15 amino acids. Per germline, CDR1 MNHEY and CDR2 SMNVEV (reference sequence). The V end was cut by 2 bases, the J end by 0 bases, with 8 bases between.

V gene TRBV20-1 combines with J gene TRBJ2-7, with 8 bases lining up with TRBD2. CDR1 and CDR2 from the germline V gene are DFQATT and SNEGSKA (reference sequence). This CDR3 region has 15 residues. V lost 6 bases to trimming and J lost 0 bases; unmatched junction nucleotides: 10. The CDR3 loop reads CSAGGVRGISYEQYF. For the CDR3, the DNA is TGCAGTGCCGGGGGGGTTCGTGGCATCTCCTACGAGCAGTACTTC.

This clonotype appeared a few times. V and J are TRBV11-2 and TRBJ2-3; 8 bases agree with TRBD2. CDR3 length equals 17 residues. V lost 5 bases, J lost 1 base, and 11 bases stayed unmatched. Germline CDR1 SGHAT, CDR2 FQNNGV. The CDR3 region is CASSTPPLREGTDTQYF. The CDR3 DNA reads as TGTGCCAGCAGCACCCCCCCACTGCGGGAGGGCACAGATACGCAGTATTTT. The complete variable domain, with remaining parts taken from reference TRBV11-2 and TRBJ2-3, reads EAGVAQSPRYKIIEKRQSVAFWCNPISGHATLYWYQQILGQGPKLLIQFQNNGVVDDSQLPKDRFSAERLKGVDSTLKIQPAKLEDSAVYLCASSTPPLREGTDTQYFGPGTRLTVL.